This T cell receptor (beta chain) was documented in a study of T cell responses to AZD1222 COVID-19 vaccine (dated by TCRdb to about 2021). Broadly, across the study: TCR sequencing covered more than 230 trial participants: 200 to 220 given two doses of AZD1222 and 26 given two doses of MenACWY control vaccine. Trial participants were enrolled by age into 18-55, 56-69 and 70-plus year subgroups, with roughly 150, 30 and 60 TCR-sequenced participants respectively.

Regarding this clone: This receptor's antigen is unknown. Per-base qualities were not stored, and no clone one base away is much larger.

Looking up the germline V gene yields CDR1 MDHEN and CDR2 SYDVKM. The V end loses 8 bases and the J end loses 5 bases, and a stretch of 13 bases separates them. Reading from cysteine to phenylalanine, the CDR3 counts 14 amino acids. The DNA shown is the 42-base CDR3, in frame from base 1. What the authors observed across the whole study: Only a handful of AZD1222 recipients were SARS-CoV-2 seropositive at baseline, limiting conclusions about previously exposed vaccinees. Participants were mostly white British, with more females than males. The authors suggested clonal diversity may have been underestimated. CD4 TCRs associated with the vaccine covered the entire spike protein, and the dominant responses were in regions 160-218 and 743-854. Nearly half of unique spike-specific TCRs reportedly recognized epitopes outside regions mutated in the B.1.351 and B.1.1.7 variants. In the small 56-69-year group, the increase in depth fell short of significance, most likely because of low power. A significant rise in spike-specific TCR breadth and depth was observed after two AZD1222 doses relative to day 0 and relative to MenACWY recipients. Because no samples from the day 14 peak response were available, repertoires could be characterized only after the peak T cell response.

Explained via the paper, the time point label denotes: about 28 days (+/-7) after the second vaccine dose. Because spike-specific TCR depth and breadth did not differ between the two schedules, AZD1222 recipients who got a second dose at roughly 4 weeks were pooled with those who got a second dose at roughly 12 weeks. The vaccinee samples were drawn from two UK trials, COV001 and COV002, one of which was a single-blind randomized controlled phase 2/3 trial testing AZD1222 (ChAdOx1 nCoV-19) in healthy adults. For TCRbeta chain sequencing, PBMC samples from trial participants were taken at day 0 and at day 28 after the second dose. The CDR3 regions of human TCRbeta chains were analyzed by immunosequencing. The authors' analysis ran thus. TCRs in the repertoires were matched against a reference library of SARS-CoV-2-specific TCRs that had been generated with the MIRA antigen-specificity platform. Breadth was defined as the fraction of unique TCRs that were SARS-CoV-2-associated. Depth was defined as the fraction of total T cells that were SARS-CoV-2-associated. Each spike-specific TCR was assigned to its reactive spike region and to a CD4 or CD8 class using the MIRA data. Log10-transformed breadth and depth values were compared by one-way ANOVA with Sidak's multiple comparisons tests. TCRdb provides this immuneACCESS table in a form limited to in-frame rearrangements. Some clones are lacking; in checked studies, under half of them reflect an unresolved V gene, and why the rest are absent is not known. Clonal size and the V and J genes are those of that table, whereas D and trimming came from the DNA. The sample table contains about 35,000 clones; only one count was recorded for 65% to 90% of them. The top ten clonotypes cover 9.5% to 11% of the sample.

This clonotype was sampled from an adult who received the AZD1222 COVID-19 vaccine. The chain couples TRBV28 to TRBJ1-6, with TRBD1 as a weak D call on 6 bases. The sample consisted of peripheral blood, taken 28 days after the second AZD1222 dose. Here the CDR3 is given as CASAGTPNNSPLHF. Read as DNA, the sequence is TGTGCCAGCGCGGGGACACCAAATAATTCACCCCTCCACTTT.